The source of this TCR beta chain is a study of blood T cell repertoires in COVID-19. About the research overall: From the United States, Italy and Spain came samples of acute and convalescent COVID-19.

Enrollment of patients from Seattle took place during active infection, with longitudinal follow-up. The data were produced by immunoSEQ multiplex PCR, yet TCRdb's version contains in-frame clones alone and is incomplete. The table shows roughly 220,000 clones, with approximately 85% occurring only once. CDR3 length equals 14 residues. Trimming removed 1 base from V and 6 bases from J, with 9 bases in between. Germline loops: CDR1 LGHNA, CDR2 YNFKEQ. Sequencing was carried out using peripheral blood. This clonotype was obtained from a woman aged 80 or over with COVID-19, enrolled during active disease. This chain links TRBV4-2 with TRBJ1-4, with D unresolved. The CDR3 DNA follows: TGTGCCAGCAGCCAAGCGCGGGAATATGAAAAACTGTTTTTT. This translates into CASSQAREYEKLFF.